This T cell receptor beta chain comes out of a study of shared clonotypes between healthy human individuals. Study outcomes and limitations: Deeper or shallower sequencing was expected to change how clonotypes are shared among donors.

The authors distributed each subset's genomic DNA evenly over several immunoSEQ plates. The protocol was immunoSEQ multiplex PCR, while the TCRdb copy is restricted to in-frame clones and leaves out a portion. The table shows 2,500,000 or so clones, with roughly nine tenths occurring only once. A note on this clone: Its antigen is unidentified.

V was cut by 2 bases and J by 6 bases, with 11 bases left in between. This CDR3 is built from 14 residues. The germline V gene encodes CDR1 MNHEY and CDR2 SMNVEV (reference sequence). The receptor was derived from a young man in good health. The specimen was naive CD4+ T cells sorted from blood. The sample's subset: CD45RA+ positively selected. The chain uses TRBV27 and TRBJ2-1, with D unclear. CDR3 in amino acids: CASSLATVLNEQFF. DNA of the CDR3: TGTGCCAGCAGTTTAGCCACAGTACTCAATGAGCAGTTCTTC.